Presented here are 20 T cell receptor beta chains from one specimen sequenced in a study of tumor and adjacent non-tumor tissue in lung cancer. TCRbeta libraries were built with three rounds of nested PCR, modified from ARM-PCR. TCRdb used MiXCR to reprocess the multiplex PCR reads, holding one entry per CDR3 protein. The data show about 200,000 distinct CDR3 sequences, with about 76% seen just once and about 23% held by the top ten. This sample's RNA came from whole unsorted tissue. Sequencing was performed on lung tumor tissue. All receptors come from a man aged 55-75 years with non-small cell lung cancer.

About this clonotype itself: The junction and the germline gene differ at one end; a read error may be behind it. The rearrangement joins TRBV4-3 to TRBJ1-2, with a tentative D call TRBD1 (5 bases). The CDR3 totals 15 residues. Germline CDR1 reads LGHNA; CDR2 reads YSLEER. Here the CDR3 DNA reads TGCGCCATCAGCCTCGGACACGTAGCTAACTATGGCTACGCCTTC. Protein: CAISLGHVANYGYAF.

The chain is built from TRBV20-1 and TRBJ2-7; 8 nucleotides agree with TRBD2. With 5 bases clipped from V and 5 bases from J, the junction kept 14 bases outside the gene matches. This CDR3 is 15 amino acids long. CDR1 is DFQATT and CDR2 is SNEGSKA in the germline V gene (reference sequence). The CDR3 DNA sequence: TGCAGTGCTGTAAGGTTCAGCGGGAGTCTGAACGAGCAGTACTTC. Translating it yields CSAVRFSGSLNEQYF.

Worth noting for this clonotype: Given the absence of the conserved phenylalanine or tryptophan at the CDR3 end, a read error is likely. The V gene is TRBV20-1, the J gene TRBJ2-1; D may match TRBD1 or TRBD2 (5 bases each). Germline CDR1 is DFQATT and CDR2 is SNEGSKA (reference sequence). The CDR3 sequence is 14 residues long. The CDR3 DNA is TGCAGTACTAGAGATTCGGCAGGGCGAAATGAGCAGTTCTTA. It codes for CSTRDSAGRNEQFL.

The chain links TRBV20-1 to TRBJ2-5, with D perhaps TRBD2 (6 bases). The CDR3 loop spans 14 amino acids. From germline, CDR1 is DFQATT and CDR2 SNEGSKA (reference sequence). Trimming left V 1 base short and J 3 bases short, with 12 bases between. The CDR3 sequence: CSARALTGEETQYF. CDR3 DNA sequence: TGCAGTGCTAGAGCACTAACGGGAGAAGAGACCCAGTACTTC.

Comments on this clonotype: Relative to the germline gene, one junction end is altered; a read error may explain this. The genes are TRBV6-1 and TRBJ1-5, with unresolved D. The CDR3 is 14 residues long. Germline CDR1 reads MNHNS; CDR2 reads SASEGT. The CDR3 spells CVSSDRRAGQPRHF. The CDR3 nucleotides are TGTGTCAGCAGTGATAGGAGAGCGGGCCAGCCCCGGCATTTT.

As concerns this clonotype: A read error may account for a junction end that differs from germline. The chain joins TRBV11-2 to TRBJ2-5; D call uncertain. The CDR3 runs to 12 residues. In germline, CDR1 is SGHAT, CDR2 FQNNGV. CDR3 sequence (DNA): TGTCCCAGCAGCTTCGGTGAAGAGACCCAATACTTC. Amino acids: CPSSFGEETQYF.

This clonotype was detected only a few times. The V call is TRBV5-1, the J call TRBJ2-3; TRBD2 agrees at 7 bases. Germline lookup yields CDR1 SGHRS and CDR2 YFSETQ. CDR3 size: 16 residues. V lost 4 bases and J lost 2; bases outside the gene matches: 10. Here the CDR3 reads CASSPGPSGATDTQYF. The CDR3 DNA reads TGCGCCAGCAGCCCGGGCCCTAGCGGAGCCACAGATACGCAGTATTTT. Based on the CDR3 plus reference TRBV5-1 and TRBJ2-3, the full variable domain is KAGVTQTPRYLIKTRGQQVTLSCSPISGHRSVSWYQQTPGQGLQFLFEYFSETQRNKGNFPGRFSGRQFSNSRSEMNVSTLELGDSALYLCASSPGPSGATDTQYFGPGTRLTVL.

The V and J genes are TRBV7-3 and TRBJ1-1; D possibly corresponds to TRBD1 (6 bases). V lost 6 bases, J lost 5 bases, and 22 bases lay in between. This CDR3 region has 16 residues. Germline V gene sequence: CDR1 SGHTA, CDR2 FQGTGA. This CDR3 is CASSSGGAGRRTEAFF. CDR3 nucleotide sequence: TGTGCCAGCAGTTCCGGGGGCGCCGGACGGAGAACTGAAGCTTTCTTT.

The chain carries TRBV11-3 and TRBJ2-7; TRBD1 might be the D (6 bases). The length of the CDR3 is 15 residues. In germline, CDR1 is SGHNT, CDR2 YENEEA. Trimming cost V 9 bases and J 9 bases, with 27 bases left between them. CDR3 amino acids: CASRRGGGRANGQYF. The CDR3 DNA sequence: TGTGCCAGTAGGAGAGGGGGTGGTAGGGCCAACGGGCAGTACTTC.

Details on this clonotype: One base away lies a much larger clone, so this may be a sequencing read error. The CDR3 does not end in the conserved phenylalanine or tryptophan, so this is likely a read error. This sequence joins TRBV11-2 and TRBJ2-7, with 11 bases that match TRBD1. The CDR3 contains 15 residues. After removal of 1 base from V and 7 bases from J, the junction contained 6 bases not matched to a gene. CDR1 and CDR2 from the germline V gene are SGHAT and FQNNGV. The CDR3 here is CASSLGRTGGREQYY. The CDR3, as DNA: TGTGCCAGCAGCTTAGGCCGGACAGGGGGCCGGGAGCAGTACTAC.

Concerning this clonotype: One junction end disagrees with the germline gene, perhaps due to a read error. CDR3 nucleotide sequence: TGTGTCAGCAGTCCCCTGACAGGGGGCGGGAACATTCAGTACTTC. Protein: CVSSPLTGGGNIQYF. The chain employs TRBV6-2 or TRBV6-3 and TRBJ2-4, with 10 nucleotides matching TRBD1. The germline CDR1 and CDR2 sequences are MNHEY and SVGEGT. This CDR3 is 15 amino acids long.

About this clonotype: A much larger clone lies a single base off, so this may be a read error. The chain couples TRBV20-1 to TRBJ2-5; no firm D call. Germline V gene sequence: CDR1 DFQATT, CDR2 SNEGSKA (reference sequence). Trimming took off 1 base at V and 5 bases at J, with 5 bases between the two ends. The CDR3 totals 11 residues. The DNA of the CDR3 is TGCAGTGCTAGAGTCGGGGAGACCCAGTACTTC. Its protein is CSARVGETQYF.

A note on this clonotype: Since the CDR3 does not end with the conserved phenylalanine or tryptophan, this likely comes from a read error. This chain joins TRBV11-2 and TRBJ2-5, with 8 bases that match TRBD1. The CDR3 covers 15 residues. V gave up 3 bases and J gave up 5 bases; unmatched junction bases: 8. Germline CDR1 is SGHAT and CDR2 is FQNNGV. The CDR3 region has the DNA TGTGCCAGCAGCTTGGACAGGGTGGGCGCGGAGACCCAGTACATT. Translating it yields CASSLDRVGAETQYI.

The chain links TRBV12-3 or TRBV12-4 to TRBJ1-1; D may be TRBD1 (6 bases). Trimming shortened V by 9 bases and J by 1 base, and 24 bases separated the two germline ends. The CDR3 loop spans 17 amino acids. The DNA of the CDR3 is TGTGCCAGGAGCCCAAGGGGACAAGGGGTTTCGAACACTGAAGCTTTCTTT. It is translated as CARSPRGQGVSNTEAFF.

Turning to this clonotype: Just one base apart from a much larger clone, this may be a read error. CDR3 sequence (DNA): TGCAGTGCTAGATCCCGGGACTACCACAAAGAGCAGTTCTTC. Protein sequence: CSARSRDYHKEQFF. V usage is TRBV20-1 and J usage is TRBJ2-1, with 7 bases identical to TRBD2. CDR3 length: 14 residues. Per the germline V gene, CDR1 is DFQATT and CDR2 is SNEGSKA (reference sequence).

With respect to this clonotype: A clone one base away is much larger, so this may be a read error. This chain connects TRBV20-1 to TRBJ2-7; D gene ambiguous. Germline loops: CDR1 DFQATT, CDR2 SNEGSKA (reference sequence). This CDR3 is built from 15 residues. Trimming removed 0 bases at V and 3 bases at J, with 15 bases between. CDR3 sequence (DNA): TGCAGTGCTAGAGACATCGCGAGCGCCGGCTACGAGCAGTACTTC. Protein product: CSARDIASAGYEQYF.

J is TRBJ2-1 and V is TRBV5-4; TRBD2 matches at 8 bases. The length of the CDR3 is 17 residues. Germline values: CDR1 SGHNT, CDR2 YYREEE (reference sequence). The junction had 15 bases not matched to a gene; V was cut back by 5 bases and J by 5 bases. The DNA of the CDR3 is TGTGCCAGCAGTCCCGGACTAGCAGCCTTCGCCCACAATGAGCAGTTCTTC. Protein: CASSPGLAAFAHNEQFF. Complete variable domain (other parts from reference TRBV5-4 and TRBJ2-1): ETGVTQSPTHLIKTRGQQVTLRCSSQSGHNTVSWYQQALGQGPQFIFQYYREEENGRGNFPPRFSGLQFPNYSSELNVNALELDDSALYLCASSPGLAAFAHNEQFFGPGTRLTVL.

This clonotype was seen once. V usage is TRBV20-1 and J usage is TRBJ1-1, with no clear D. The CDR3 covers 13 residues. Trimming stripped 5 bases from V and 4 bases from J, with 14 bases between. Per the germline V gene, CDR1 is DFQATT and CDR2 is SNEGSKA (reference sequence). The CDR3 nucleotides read TGCAGTGCTTCAGGTGACCCCCGCACTGAAGCTTTCTTT. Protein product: CSASGDPRTEAFF.

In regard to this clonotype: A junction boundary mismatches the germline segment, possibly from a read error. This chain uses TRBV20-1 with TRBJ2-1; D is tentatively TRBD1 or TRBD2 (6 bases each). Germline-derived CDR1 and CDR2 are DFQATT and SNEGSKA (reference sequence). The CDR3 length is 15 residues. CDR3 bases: TGTAGTGCTAGTACTAGGACTCCCGGGGGCTATGAGCAGTTCTTC. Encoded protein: CSASTRTPGGYEQFF.

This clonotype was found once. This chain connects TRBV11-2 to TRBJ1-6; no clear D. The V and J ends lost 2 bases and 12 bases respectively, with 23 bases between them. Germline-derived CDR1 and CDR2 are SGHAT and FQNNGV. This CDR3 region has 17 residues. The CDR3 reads CASSLYPTDAFKRPLHF. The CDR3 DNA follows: TGTGCCAGCAGCTTATATCCCACGGACGCGTTTAAGCGACCCCTCCACTTT.